Listed below are T cell receptor beta chains from one sample, sequenced in a study of T-cell reconstitution after alpha-beta-depleted transplantation in children. One entry per CDR3 protein results from TCRdb running MiXCR on the PCR reads. This table holds around 240,000 distinct CDR3 sequences, about 8.8% found once. Sequencing was performed on PBMCs from the stem cell graft donor, taken from the stem cell graft. These receptors were taken from a human donor who donated a stem cell graft to a child with SCID. Both conserved end residues are part of each CDR3. The D gene is left open where the match is weak. Part of the rows lack a size; the others show once, few, many or a class for expanded clones.

clone_size,v_call,j_call,d_call,cdr3_nt,cdr3_aa
many,TRBV20-1,TRBJ2-2,TRBD2,TGCAGTGCTAGAGATCCTGGACTAGCCGACACCGGGGAGCTGTTTTTT,CSARDPGLADTGELFF
many,TRBV7-2,TRBJ2-1,-,TGTGCCAGCAGCCCGCAGGGAAACAATGAGCAGTTCTTC,CASSPQGNNEQFF
many,TRBV6-2/TRBV6-3,TRBJ1-1,TRBD1,TGTGCCAGCAGCCGATCGAGTCGGACAGGGAACACTGAAGCTTTCTTT,CASSRSSRTGNTEAFF
many,TRBV9,TRBJ2-3,-,TGTGCCAGCAGCGTAGCCACAGGGACCAATCCCCGATCCACAGATACGCAGTATTTT,CASSVATGTNPRSTDTQYF
many,TRBV5-5,TRBJ2-5,TRBD2,TGTGCCAGCAGCTTGCGGACTAGCGCCCTCACCACCCATCCCCAGTACTTC,CASSLRTSALTTHPQYF
many,TRBV19,TRBJ1-3,-,TGTGCCAGTACCGGACGCGCGATGGGCCCAGGGGCCACTAGCTCTGGAAACACCATATATTTT,CASTGRAMGPGATSSGNTIYF
many,TRBV5-1,TRBJ2-2,TRBD1,TGCGCCAGCAGCTCGACAGGGGTCCACACCGGGGAGCTGTTTTTT,CASSSTGVHTGELFF
many,TRBV20-1,TRBJ2-3,-,TGCAGTGCTAGAGACAAGGCCCAGTGGGCGCAGTATTTT,CSARDKAQWAQYF
-,TRBV7-3,TRBJ2-2,TRBD2,TGTGCCAGCAGCTTAAGGCTAGCGGGGGATTTGAACACCGGGGAGCTGTTTTTT,CASSLRLAGDLNTGELFF
many,TRBV5-5,TRBJ1-1,-,TGTGCCAGCAGCTTGGGTGCACAGACCAACACTGAAGCTTTCTTT,CASSLGAQTNTEAFF
many,TRBV10-3,TRBJ2-7,TRBD1,TGTGCCATCAGGGCCGGGACAGGGCTTTCGGAGCAGTACTTC,CAIRAGTGLSEQYF
many,TRBV5-1,TRBJ1-1,TRBD1,TGCGCCAGCAGCCCGGGACAGGGGGCTTGGGGCACTGAAGCTTTCTTT,CASSPGQGAWGTEAFF
many,TRBV5-6,TRBJ2-1,-,TGTGCCAGCAGCCTCCCCTACAATGAGCAGTTCTTC,CASSLPYNEQFF
many,TRBV7-6,TRBJ2-7,-,TGTGCCAGCAGCTTGGACAGATACTACGAGCAGTACTTC,CASSLDRYYEQYF
many,TRBV15,TRBJ1-1,TRBD1,TGTGCCACCAGCAGAGATCGACAGGGGTTTGAAGCTTTCTTT,CATSRDRQGFEAFF
many,TRBV5-6,TRBJ2-3,-,TGTGCCAGCAGCTTGAGCCTCGCAACAGATACGCAGTATTTT,CASSLSLATDTQYF
many,TRBV12-3/TRBV12-4,TRBJ1-5,-,TGTGCCAGCAGTTTACAGGGAGATGGCAATCAGCCCCAGCATTTT,CASSLQGDGNQPQHF
many,TRBV7-9,TRBJ2-3,-,TGTGCCAGCAGCTTATTCACGGGGACCACAGATACGCAGTATTTT,CASSLFTGTTDTQYF
-,TRBV12-5,TRBJ1-2,-,TGTGCCAGCAGCCCAGCTACCGCCGGGGGCAACTATGGCTACACCTTC,CASSPATAGGNYGYTF
many,TRBV12-3/TRBV12-4,TRBJ2-4,-,TGTGCCAGCAGGGCGGGGAGTACTATAGCCAAAAACATTCAGTACTTC,CASRAGSTIAKNIQYF
many,TRBV5-1,TRBJ2-1,-,TGCGCCAGCAGCCCCGACCGGGGTAATGAGCAGTTCTTC,CASSPDRGNEQFF
many,TRBV5-1,TRBJ1-2,-,TGCGCCAGCAGGATGTCGGGGGATGCAGAGGGCTATGGCTACACCTTC,CASRMSGDAEGYGYTF
many,TRBV28,TRBJ1-2,TRBD1,TGTGCCAGCAGTGGGATGGACAGGATAAACTATGGCTACACCTTC,CASSGMDRINYGYTF
many,TRBV7-9,TRBJ2-7,-,TGTGCCAGCACCCCGCCATCCAGTTGGGCCTACGAGCAGTACTTC,CASTPPSSWAYEQYF
many,TRBV3-1,TRBJ2-2,-,TGTGCCAGCAGCCTCCAGACCGGGGAGCTGTTTTTT,CASSLQTGELFF
-,TRBV20-1,TRBJ2-1,-,TGCAGTGCCCCTAAGCCCGTAGGCTCCTACAATGAGCAGTTCTTC,CSAPKPVGSYNEQFF
-,TRBV10-3,TRBJ2-2,-,TGTGCCATCAGTGCTGTGAACACCGGGGAGCTGTTTTTT,CAISAVNTGELFF
many,TRBV4-1,TRBJ1-1,-,TGCGCCAGCAGCCAAGATCTGACCGGATACACTGAAGCTTTCTTT,CASSQDLTGYTEAFF
-,TRBV5-1,TRBJ2-3,-,TGCGCCAGCACACCCGGGCTCCCGGATACGCAGTATTTT,CASTPGLPDTQYF
many,TRBV5-1,TRBJ1-1,TRBD1,TGCGCCAGCAGTCCCGGGACAGGGAGGATAGAAGCTTTCTTT,CASSPGTGRIEAFF
many,TRBV5-1,TRBJ1-1,-,TGCGCCAGCAGCTTGAATCCAGGGAACACTGAAGCTTTCTTT,CASSLNPGNTEAFF
-,TRBV19,TRBJ2-1,-,TGTGCCAGTAGTGTGAGTGGCAATGAGCAGTTCTTC,CASSVSGNEQFF
many,TRBV20-1,TRBJ1-2,TRBD1,TGCAGTGCGTGGGCCGGGACAGGGTATGGCTACACCTTC,CSAWAGTGYGYTF
few,TRBV28,TRBJ2-5,-,TGTGCCAGCAGTTTATTGTTCAGGGAGACCCAGTACTTC,CASSLLFRETQYF
-,TRBV20-1,TRBJ2-7,-,TGCAGTGCTAGAGGAGCAGGGGCCTACGAGCAGTACTTC,CSARGAGAYEQYF
many,TRBV6-1,TRBJ1-2,-,TGTGCCACCGGGACACCTCCTAACTATGGCTACACCTTC,CATGTPPNYGYTF
many,TRBV5-1,TRBJ2-1,TRBD2,TGCGCCAGCAGCATTAGCGGGGGACCTAGCTCCTACAATGAGCAGTTCTTC,CASSISGGPSSYNEQFF
many,TRBV7-3,TRBJ2-1,TRBD1,TGTGCCAGCAGCTTAAGTGGGGGGACAGGTGGCAGAGAGCAGTTCTTC,CASSLSGGTGGREQFF
many,TRBV2,TRBJ2-3,TRBD2,TGTGCCAGCATGGGACTACGTCCGGATACGCAGTATTTT,CASMGLRPDTQYF